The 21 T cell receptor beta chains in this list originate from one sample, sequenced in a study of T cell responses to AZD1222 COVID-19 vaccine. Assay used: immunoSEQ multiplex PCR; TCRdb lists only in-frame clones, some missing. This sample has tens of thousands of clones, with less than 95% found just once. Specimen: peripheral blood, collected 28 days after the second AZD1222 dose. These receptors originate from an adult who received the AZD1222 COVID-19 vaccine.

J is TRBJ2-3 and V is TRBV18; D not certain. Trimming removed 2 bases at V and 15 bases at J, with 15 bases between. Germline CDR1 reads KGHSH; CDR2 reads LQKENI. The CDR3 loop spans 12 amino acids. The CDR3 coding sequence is TGTGCCAGCTCACCAGGAAGCCAAGGGTATTATTTT. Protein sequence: CASSPGSQGYYF.

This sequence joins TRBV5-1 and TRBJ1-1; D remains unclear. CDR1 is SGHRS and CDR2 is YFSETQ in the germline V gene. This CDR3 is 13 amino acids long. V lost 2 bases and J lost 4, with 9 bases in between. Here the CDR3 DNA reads TGCGCCAGCAGCTTAACTGCTGGCACTGAAGCTTTCTTT. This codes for CASSLTAGTEAFF.

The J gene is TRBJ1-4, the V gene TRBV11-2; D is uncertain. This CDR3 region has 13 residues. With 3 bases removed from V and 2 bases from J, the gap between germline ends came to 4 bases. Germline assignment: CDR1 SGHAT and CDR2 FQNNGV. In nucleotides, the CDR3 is TGTGCCAGCAGCTTGCAGACTAATGAAAAACTGTTTTTT. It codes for CASSLQTNEKLFF.

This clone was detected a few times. CDR3 in DNA: TGTGCCAGCAGTGAAGCAGGGACAGGGCGAAACTATGGCTACACCTTC. Protein sequence: CASSEAGTGRNYGYTF. The V gene is TRBV6-1, the J gene TRBJ1-2, with TRBD1 identical over 9 bases. With V trimmed by 0 bases and J by 2 bases, 4 bases remained unmatched. Per the germline V gene, CDR1 is MNHNS and CDR2 is SASEGT. The CDR3 runs to 16 residues.

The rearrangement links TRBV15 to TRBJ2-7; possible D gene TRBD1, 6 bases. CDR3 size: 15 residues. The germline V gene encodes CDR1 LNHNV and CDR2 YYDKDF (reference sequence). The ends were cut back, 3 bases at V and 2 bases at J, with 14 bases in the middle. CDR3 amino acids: CATSSGRGGPYEQYF. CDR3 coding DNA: TGTGCCACCAGCAGTGGCAGGGGCGGCCCCTACGAGCAGTACTTC.

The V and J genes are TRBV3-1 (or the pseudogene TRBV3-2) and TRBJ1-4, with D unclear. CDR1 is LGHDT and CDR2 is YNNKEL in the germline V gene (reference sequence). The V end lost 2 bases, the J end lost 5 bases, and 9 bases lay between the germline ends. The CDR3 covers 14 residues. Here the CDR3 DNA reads TGTGCCAGCAGCCAACGGACGGAGAATGAAAAACTGTTTTTT. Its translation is CASSQRTENEKLFF.

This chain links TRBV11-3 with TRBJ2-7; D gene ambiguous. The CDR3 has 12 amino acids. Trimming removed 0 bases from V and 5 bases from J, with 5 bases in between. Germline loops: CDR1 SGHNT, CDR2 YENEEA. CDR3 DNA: TGTGCCAGCAGCTTAGATGGGAACGAGCAGTACTTC. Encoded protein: CASSLDGNEQYF.

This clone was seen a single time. The CDR3 bases are TGTGCCAGCTCAGCCGGGACCGAGGGGGCTAATGGCTACACCTTC. This gives the protein CASSAGTEGANGYTF. V usage is TRBV18 and J usage is TRBJ1-2, with 7 bases that match TRBD1. This CDR3 has 15 amino acids. Germline CDR1 KGHSH, CDR2 LQKENI. V was pared by 5 bases and J by 6 bases, with 12 bases of the junction left unmatched. Drawing the rest from reference TRBV18 and TRBJ1-2, the complete variable domain is NAGVMQNPRHLVRRRGQEARLRCSPMKGHSHVYWYRQLPEEGLKFMVYLQKENIIDESGMPKERFSAEFPKEGPSILRIQQVVRGDSAAYFCASSAGTEGANGYTFGSGTRLTVV.

CDR3 protein: CASSLGDGRSGNTIYF. In DNA, the CDR3 is TGTGCCAGCAGCCTAGGGGACGGCCGCTCTGGAAACACCATATATTTT. This sequence joins TRBV9 and TRBJ1-3; a possible D gene is TRBD1 (5 bases). CDR1 SGDLS and CDR2 YYNGEE come from the germline V gene. CDR3 length: 16 amino acids. Trimming removed 4 bases from V and 0 bases from J, with 14 bases in between.

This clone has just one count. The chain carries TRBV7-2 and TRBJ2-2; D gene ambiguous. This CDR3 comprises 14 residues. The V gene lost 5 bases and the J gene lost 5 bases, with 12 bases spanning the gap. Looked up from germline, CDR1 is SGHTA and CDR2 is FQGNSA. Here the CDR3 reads CASSLTPYTGELFF. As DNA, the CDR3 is TGTGCCAGCAGCCTCACCCCCTATACCGGGGAGCTGTTTTTT.

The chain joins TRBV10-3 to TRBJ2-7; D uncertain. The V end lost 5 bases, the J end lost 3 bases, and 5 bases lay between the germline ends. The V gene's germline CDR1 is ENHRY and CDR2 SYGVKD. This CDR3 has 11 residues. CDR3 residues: CAISNYYEQYF. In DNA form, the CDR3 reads TGTGCCATCAGTAATTACTACGAGCAGTACTTC.

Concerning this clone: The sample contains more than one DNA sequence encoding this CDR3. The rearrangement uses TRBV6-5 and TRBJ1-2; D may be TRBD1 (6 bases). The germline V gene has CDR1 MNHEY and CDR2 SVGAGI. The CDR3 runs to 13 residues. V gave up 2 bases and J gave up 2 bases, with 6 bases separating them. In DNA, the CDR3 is TGTGCCAGCAGTTACCAGGGGAACTATGGCTACACCTTC. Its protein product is CASSYQGNYGYTF.

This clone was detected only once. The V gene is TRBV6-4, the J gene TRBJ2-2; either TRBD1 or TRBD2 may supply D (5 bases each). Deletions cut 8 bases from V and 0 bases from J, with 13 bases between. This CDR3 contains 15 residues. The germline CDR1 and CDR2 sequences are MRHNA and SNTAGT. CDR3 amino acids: CASHWGPSNTGELFF. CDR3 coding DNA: TGTGCCAGCCACTGGGGACCGTCGAACACCGGGGAGCTGTTTTTT.

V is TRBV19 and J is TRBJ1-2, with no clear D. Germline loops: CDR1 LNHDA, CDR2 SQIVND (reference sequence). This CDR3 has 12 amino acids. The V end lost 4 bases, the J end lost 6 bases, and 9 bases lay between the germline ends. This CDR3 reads CASSRAEDGYTF. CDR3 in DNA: TGTGCCAGTAGTAGGGCAGAGGATGGCTACACCTTC.

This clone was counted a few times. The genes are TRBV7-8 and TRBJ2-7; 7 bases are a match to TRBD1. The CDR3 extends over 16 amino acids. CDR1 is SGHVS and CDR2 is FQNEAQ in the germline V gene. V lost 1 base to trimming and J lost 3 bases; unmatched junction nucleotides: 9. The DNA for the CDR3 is TGTGCCAGCAGCTTAGATCGACAGGGTGGGGGCTACGAGCAGTACTTC. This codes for CASSLDRQGGGYEQYF.

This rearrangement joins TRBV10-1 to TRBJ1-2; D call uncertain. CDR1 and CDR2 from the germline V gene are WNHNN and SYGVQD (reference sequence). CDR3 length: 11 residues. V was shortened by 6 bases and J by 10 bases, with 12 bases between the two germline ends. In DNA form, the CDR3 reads TGCGCCAGCAGCGACGGACGGCTCTACACCTTC. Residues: CASSDGRLYTF.

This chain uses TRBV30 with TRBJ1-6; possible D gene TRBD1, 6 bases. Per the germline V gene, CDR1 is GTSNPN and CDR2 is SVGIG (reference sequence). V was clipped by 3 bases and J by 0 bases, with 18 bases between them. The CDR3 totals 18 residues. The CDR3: CAWRRAQQGSSYNSPLHF. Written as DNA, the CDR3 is TGTGCCTGGAGAAGGGCACAACAGGGAAGCTCCTATAATTCACCCCTCCACTTT. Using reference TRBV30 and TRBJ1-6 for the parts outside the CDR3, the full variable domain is SQTIHQWPATLVQPVGSPLSLECTVEGTSNPNLYWYRQAAGRGLQLLFYSVGIGQISSEVPQNLSASRPQDRQFILSSKKLLLSDSGFYLCAWRRAQQGSSYNSPLHFGNGTRLTVT.

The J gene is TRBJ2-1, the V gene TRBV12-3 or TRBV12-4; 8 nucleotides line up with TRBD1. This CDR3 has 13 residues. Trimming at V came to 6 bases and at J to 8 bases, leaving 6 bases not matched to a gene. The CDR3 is CASRSGGLDEQFF. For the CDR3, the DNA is TGTGCCAGCAGGTCAGGGGGCCTGGATGAGCAGTTCTTC.

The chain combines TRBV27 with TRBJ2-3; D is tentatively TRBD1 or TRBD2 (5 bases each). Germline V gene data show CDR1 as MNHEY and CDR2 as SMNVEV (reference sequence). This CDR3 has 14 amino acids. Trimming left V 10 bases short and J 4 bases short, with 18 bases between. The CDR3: CATGHPRGSDTQYF. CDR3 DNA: TGTGCCACCGGACACCCTCGGGGCTCAGATACGCAGTATTTT.

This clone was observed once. CDR3 in amino acids: CASSLGDRGNYGYTF. CDR3 in DNA: TGTGCCAGCAGCCTTGGCGACAGGGGCAACTATGGCTACACCTTC. V and J are TRBV5-6 and TRBJ1-2; 8 bases are a match to TRBD1. Germline V gene data show CDR1 as SGHDT and CDR2 as YYEEEE. The CDR3 contains 15 residues. V dropped 4 bases and J dropped 2; count of bases not matched to a gene: 7.

The CDR3 DNA sequence: TGCGCCAGCAGCTTGAAAACAACGGCTAAAGCTTTCTTT. Its protein product is CASSLKTTAKAFF. The chain is built from TRBV5-1 and TRBJ1-1; D uncertain. V lost 1 base and J lost 9, with 13 bases in between. The germline V gene has CDR1 SGHRS and CDR2 YFSETQ. The CDR3 consists of 13 residues.